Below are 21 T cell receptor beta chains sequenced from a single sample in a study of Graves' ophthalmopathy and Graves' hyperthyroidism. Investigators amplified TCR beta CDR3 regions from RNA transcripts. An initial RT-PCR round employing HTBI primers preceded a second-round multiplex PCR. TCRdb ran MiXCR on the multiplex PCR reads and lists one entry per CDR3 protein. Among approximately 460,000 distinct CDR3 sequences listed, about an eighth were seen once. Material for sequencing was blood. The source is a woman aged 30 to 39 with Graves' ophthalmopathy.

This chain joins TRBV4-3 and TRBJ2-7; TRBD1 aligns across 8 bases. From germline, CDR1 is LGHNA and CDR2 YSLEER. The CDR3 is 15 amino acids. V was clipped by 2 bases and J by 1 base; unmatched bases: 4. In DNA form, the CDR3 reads TGCGCCAGCAGCCAACAACGGACAGGGTCCTACGAGCAGTACTTC. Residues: CASSQQRTGSYEQYF.

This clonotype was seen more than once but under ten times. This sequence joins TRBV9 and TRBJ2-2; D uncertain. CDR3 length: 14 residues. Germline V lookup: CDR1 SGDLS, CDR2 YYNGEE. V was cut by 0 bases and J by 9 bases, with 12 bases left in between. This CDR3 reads CASSVDNEFRELFF. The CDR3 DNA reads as TGTGCCAGCAGCGTAGATAATGAGTTCCGGGAGCTGTTTTTT.

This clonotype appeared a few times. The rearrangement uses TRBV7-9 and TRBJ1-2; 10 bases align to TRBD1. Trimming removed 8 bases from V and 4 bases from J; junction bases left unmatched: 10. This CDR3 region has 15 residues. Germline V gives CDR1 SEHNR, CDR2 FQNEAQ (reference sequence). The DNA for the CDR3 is TGTGCCAGCGGCACGACAGGGGGCGCTTCCTATGGCTACACCTTC. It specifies CASGTTGGASYGYTF.

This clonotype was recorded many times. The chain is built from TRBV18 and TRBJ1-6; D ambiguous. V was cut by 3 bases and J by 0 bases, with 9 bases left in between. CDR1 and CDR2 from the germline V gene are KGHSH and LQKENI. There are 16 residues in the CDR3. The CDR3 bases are TGTGCCAGCTCACCCACGATAAGCTCCTATAATTCACCCCTCCACTTT. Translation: CASSPTISSYNSPLHF.

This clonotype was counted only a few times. The CDR3 is CSARGRTGDPEAFF. The CDR3 nucleotides are TGCAGTGCTAGAGGCCGAACAGGGGACCCTGAAGCTTTCTTT. The rearrangement joins TRBV20-1 to TRBJ1-1, with 7 bases aligning to TRBD1. The germline V gene encodes CDR1 DFQATT and CDR2 SNEGSKA (reference sequence). This CDR3 comprises 14 residues. V trimming: 1 base; J trimming: 6 bases; junction bases outside the gene matches: 8.

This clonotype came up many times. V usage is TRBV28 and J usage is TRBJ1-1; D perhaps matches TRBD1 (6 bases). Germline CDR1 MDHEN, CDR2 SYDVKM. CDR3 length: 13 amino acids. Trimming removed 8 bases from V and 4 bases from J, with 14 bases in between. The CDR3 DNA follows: TGTGCCAGCGATGGGGGGGGGCCCACTGAAGCTTTCTTT. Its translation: CASDGGGPTEAFF. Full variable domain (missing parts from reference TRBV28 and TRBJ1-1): DVKVTQSSRYLVKRTGEKVFLECVQDMDHENMFWYRQDPGLGLRLIYFSYDVKMKEKGDIPEGYSVSREKKERFSLILESASTNQTSMYLCASDGGGPTEAFFGQGTRLTVV.

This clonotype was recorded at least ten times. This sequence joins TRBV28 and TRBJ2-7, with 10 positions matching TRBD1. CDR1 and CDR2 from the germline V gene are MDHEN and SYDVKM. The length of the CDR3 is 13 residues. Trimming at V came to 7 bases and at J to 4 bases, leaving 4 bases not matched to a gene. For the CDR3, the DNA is TGTGCCAGCACCCTGGACAGGGGGTACGAGCAGTACTTC. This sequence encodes CASTLDRGYEQYF.

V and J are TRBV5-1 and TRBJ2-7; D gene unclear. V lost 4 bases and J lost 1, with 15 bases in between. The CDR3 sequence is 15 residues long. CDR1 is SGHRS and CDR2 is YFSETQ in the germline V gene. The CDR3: CASSPRTAFSYEQYF. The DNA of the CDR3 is TGCGCCAGCAGCCCCCGGACGGCCTTTTCCTACGAGCAGTACTTC. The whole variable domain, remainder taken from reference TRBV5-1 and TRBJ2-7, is KAGVTQTPRYLIKTRGQQVTLSCSPISGHRSVSWYQQTPGQGLQFLFEYFSETQRNKGNFPGRFSGRQFSNSRSEMNVSTLELGDSALYLCASSPRTAFSYEQYFGPGTRLTVT.

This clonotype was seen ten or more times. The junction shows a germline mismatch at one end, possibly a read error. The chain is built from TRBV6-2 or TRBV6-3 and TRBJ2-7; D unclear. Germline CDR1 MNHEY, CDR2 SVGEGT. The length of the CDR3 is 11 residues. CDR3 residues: CATQTAYEQYF. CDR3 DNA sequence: TGTGCCACCCAGACCGCCTACGAGCAATACTTC.

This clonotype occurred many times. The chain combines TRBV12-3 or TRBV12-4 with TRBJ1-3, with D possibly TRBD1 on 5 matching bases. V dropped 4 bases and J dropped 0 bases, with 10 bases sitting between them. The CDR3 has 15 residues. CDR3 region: CASSWDSSSGNTIYF. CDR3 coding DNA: TGTGCCAGCAGTTGGGACTCCAGCTCTGGAAACACCATATATTTT.

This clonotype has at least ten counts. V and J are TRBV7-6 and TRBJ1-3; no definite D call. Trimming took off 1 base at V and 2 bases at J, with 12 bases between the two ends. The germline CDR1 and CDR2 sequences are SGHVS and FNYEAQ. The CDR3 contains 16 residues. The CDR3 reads CASSLENLRPGNTIYF. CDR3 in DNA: TGTGCCAGCAGCTTAGAAAACCTACGTCCTGGAAACACCATATATTTT.

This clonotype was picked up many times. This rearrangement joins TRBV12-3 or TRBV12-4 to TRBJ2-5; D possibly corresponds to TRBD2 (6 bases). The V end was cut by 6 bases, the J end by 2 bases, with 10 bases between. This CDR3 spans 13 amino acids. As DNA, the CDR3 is TGTGCCAGCAGGGGAGGTTCTCAAGAGACCCAGTACTTC. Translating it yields CASRGGSQETQYF.

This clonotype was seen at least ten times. CDR3 protein: CASSLRQGVPSYEQYF. CDR3 DNA sequence: TGTGCCAGCAGTTTACGACAGGGGGTGCCTTCCTACGAGCAGTACTTC. The chain uses TRBV28 and TRBJ2-7; 9 nucleotides line up with TRBD1. Germline CDR1 and CDR2: MDHEN and SYDVKM. The J segment lost 1 base and the V segment lost 2 bases, leaving 6 bases of the junction unmatched. The CDR3 is made up of 16 amino acids.

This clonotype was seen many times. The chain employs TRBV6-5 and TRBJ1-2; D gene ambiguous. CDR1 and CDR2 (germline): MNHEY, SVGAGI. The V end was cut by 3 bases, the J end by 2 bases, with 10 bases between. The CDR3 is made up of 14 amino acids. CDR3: CASSYSDSNYGYTF. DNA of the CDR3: TGTGCCAGCAGTTATTCCGACTCGAACTATGGCTACACCTTC.

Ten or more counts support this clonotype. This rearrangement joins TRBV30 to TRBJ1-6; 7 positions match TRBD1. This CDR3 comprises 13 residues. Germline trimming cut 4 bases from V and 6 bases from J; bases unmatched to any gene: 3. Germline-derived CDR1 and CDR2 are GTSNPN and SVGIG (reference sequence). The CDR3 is CAWNRQGNSPLHF. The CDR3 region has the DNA TGTGCCTGGAACCGACAGGGTAATTCACCCCTCCACTTT. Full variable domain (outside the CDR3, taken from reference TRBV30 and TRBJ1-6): SQTIHQWPATLVQPVGSPLSLECTVEGTSNPNLYWYRQAAGRGLQLLFYSVGIGQISSEVPQNLSASRPQDRQFILSSKKLLLSDSGFYLCAWNRQGNSPLHFGNGTRLTVT.

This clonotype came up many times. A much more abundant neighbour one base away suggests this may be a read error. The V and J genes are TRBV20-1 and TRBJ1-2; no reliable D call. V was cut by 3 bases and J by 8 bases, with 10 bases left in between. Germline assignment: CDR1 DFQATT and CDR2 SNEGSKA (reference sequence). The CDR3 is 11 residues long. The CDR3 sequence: CSASRERGYTF. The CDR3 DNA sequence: TGCAGTGCTAGTAGGGAGCGGGGCTACACCTTC.

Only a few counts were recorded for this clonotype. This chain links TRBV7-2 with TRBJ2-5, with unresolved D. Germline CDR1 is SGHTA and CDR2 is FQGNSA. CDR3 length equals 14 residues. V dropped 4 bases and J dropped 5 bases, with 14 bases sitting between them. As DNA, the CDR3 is TGTGCCAGCAGCTGGGGTCGTTCCCAGGAGACCCAGTACTTC. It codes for CASSWGRSQETQYF.

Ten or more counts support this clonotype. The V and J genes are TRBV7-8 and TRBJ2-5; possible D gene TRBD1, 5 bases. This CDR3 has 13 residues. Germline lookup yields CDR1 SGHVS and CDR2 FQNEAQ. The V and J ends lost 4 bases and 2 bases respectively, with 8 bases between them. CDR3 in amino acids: CASSSQGQETQYF. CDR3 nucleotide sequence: TGTGCCAGCAGCTCTCAGGGTCAAGAGACCCAGTACTTC.

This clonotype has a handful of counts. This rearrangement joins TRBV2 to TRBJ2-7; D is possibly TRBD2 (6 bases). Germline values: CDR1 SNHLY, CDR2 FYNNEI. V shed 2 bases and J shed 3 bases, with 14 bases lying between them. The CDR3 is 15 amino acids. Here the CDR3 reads CASSETGGFFYEQYF. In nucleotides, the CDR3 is TGTGCCAGCAGTGAAACCGGGGGATTCTTCTACGAGCAGTACTTC.

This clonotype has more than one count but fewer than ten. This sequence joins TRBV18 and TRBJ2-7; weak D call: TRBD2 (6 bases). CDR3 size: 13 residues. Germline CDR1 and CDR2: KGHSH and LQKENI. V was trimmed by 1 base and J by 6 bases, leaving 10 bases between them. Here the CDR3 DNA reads TGTGCCAGCTCACCACTTAGCGGTGCCGAGCAGTACTTC. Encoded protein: CASSPLSGAEQYF.

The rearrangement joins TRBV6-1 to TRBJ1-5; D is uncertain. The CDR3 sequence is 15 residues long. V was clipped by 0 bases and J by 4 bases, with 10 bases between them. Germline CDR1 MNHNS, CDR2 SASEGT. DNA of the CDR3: TGTGCCAGCAGTGAAGCGTTAGGCCCTAATCAGCCCCAGCATTTT. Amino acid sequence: CASSEALGPNQPQHF.